This is a list of T cell receptor beta chains from one sample in a study of control samples from healthy donors and cancer patients. TCRdb's table, derived via immunoSEQ multiplex PCR, lists solely in-frame clones and lacks some. This sample has some 120,000 clones, with just over 90% found just once. The specimen was PBMCs. Every receptor here comes from a man aged 50-60 years with head and neck cancer. CDR3s include the opening cysteine and the closing phenylalanine or tryptophan.

j_gene	v_gene	CDR3aa
TRBJ1-2	TRBV6-5	CASSYLRGDYGYTF
TRBJ2-3	TRBV5-1	CASKVAGRTDTQYF
TRBJ2-2	TRBV30	CAWRVGSGTGELFF
TRBJ2-5	TRBV7-9	CASTSQETQYF
TRBJ1-6	TRBV30	CAWSVGRGGSPLHF
TRBJ1-1	TRBV7-8	CASSLKSGVAEAFF
TRBJ1-6	TRBV19	CASSFRGGDSPLHF
TRBJ1-1	TRBV30	CAWSVGTGNTEAFF
TRBJ2-5	TRBV19	CASSHWGAETQYF
TRBJ2-3	TRBV3-1/TRBV3-2	CASSQGVRVGLAGDTQYF
TRBJ2-3	TRBV15	CATSRAWLLSDTQYF